The T cell receptor beta chain under discussion was sequenced for a study of blood T cells in healthy people across ages. Comment on this clonotype: What it binds is unknown.

CDR3 length: 17 amino acids. Looked up from germline, CDR1 is SGHAT and CDR2 is FQNNGV. V was cut by 5 bases and J by 0 bases, with 16 bases left in between. Alongside a J-beta primer mix, a sample-barcoded 5' primer served in a second PCR lasting roughly 7 to 12 cycles. Each CDR3 protein gets one entry after TCRdb re-called the 5' RACE reads with MiXCR. Altogether fewer than 650,000 distinct CDR3 sequences are present, roughly a quarter being singletons, with the ten largest covering about 3.9%. Whole-study findings and limits: One million T cells yielded diversity estimates that were considered underestimates.

The same data also contributed to another study, on T cells of mothers and their children. That report notes: The study sampled three healthy Caucasian mothers and their six children. Researchers report slightly higher, though non-significant, overlap in related mother-child pairs than in unrelated pairs.

The chain carries TRBV11-2 and TRBJ1-4; possible D gene TRBD1, 5 bases. Material: blood. The clonotype was recovered from a boy between 2 and 10 years old in good health. For the CDR3, the DNA is TGTGCCAGCAGCCCCGGGGAGGGGCCTACAACTAATGAAAAACTGTTTTTT. It specifies CASSPGEGPTTNEKLFF.